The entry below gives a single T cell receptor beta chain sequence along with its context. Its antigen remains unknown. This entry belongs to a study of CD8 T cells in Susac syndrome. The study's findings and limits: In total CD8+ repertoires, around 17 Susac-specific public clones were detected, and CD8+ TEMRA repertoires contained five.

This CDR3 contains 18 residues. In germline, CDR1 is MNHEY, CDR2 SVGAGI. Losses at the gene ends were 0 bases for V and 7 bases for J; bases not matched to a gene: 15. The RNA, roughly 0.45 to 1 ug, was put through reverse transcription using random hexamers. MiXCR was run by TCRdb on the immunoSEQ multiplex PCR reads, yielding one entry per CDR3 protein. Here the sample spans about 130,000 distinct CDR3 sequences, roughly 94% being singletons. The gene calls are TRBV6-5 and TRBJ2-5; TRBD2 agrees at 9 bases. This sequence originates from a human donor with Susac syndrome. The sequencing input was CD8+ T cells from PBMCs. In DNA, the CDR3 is TGTGCCAGCAGTTACTCGAGTTCTAGCGGGACAGAATTGGGGACCCAGTACTTC. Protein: CASSYSSSSGTELGTQYF.